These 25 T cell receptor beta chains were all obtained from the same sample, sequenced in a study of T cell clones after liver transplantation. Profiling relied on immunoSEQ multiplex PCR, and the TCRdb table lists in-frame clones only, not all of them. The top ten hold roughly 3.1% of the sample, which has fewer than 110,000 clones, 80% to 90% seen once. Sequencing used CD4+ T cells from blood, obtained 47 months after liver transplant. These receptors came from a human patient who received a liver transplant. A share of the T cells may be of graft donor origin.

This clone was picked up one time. CDR3 in amino acids: CASTQQVPLSTDTQYF. CDR3 nucleotides: TGTGCCAGCACTCAACAGGTTCCCTTATCCACAGATACGCAGTATTTT. The rearrangement joins TRBV7-9 to TRBJ2-3; TRBD1 might be the D (5 bases). Germline CDR1 is SEHNR and CDR2 is FQNEAQ (reference sequence). Trimming took 7 bases from V and 2 from J, leaving 19 bases between them. CDR3 size: 16 residues.

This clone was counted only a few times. CDR3 loop: CASSSQGGSGNQPQHF. The CDR3 DNA is TGTGCCAGTAGTTCCCAGGGGGGATCAGGCAATCAGCCCCAGCATTTT. The rearrangement uses TRBV19 and TRBJ1-5; 7 nucleotides agree with TRBD1. V was clipped by 5 bases and J by 2 bases; unmatched bases: 9. CDR1 and CDR2 from the germline V gene are LNHDA and SQIVND (reference sequence). CDR3 length equals 16 residues. Using reference TRBV19 and TRBJ1-5 for the parts outside the CDR3, the full variable domain is DGGITQSPKYLFRKEGQNVTLSCEQNLNHDAMYWYRQDPGQGLRLIYYSQIVNDFQKGDIAEGYSVSREKKESFPLTVTSAQKNPTAFYLCASSSQGGSGNQPQHFGDGTRLSIL.

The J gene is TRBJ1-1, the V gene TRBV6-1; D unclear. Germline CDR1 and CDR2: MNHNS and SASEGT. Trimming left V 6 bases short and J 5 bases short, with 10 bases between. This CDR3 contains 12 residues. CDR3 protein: CASSVGGTEAFF. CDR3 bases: TGTGCCAGCAGCGTCGGAGGGACTGAAGCTTTCTTT.

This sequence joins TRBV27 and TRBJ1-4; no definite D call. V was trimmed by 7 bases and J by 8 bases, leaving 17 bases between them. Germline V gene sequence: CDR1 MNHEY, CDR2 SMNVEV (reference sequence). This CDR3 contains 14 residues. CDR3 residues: CASKPGLIWEKLFF. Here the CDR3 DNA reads TGTGCCAGCAAACCGGGCTTAATCTGGGAAAAACTGTTTTTT.

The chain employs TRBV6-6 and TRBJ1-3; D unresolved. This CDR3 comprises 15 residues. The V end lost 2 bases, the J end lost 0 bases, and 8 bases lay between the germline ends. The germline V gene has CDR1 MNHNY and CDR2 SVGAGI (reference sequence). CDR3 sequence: CASSYLQDSGNTIYF. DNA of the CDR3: TGTGCCAGCAGTTACCTCCAGGACTCTGGAAACACCATATATTTT.

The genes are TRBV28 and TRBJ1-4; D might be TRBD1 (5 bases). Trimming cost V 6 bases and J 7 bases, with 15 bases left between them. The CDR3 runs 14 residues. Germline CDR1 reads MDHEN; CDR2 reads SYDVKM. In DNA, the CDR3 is TGTGCCAGCAGGACCCTGGGGGGGGGTGAAAAACTGTTTTTT. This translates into CASRTLGGGEKLFF.

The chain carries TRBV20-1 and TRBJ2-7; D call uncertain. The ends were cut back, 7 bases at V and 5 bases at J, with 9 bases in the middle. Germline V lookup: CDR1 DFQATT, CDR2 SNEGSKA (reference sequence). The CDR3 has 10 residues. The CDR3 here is CSGRGDEQYF. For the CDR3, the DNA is TGCAGTGGTCGAGGCGACGAGCAGTACTTC.

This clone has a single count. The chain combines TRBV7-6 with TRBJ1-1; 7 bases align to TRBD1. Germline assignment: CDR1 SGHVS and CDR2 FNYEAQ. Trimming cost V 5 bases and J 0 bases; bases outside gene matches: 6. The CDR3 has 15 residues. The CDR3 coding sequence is TGTGCCAGCAGCCCGGGACAGTTCATGAACACTGAAGCTTTCTTT. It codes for CASSPGQFMNTEAFF.

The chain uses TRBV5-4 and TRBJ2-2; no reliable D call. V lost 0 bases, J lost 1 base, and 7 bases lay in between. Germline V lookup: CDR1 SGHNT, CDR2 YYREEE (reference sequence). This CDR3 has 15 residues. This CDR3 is CASSLGPENTGELFF. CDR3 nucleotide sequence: TGTGCCAGCAGCTTGGGACCCGAGAACACCGGGGAGCTGTTTTTT.

The CDR3 loop is CASSVDRALQYF. The CDR3 nucleotides read TGCGCCAGCAGCGTGGACAGGGCCCTTCAGTACTTC. This chain connects TRBV5-1 to TRBJ2-7; 8 bases match TRBD1. CDR1 and CDR2 from the germline V gene are SGHRS and YFSETQ. The length of the CDR3 is 12 residues. Unmatched junction bases numbered 7, after V lost 4 bases and J lost 10 bases.

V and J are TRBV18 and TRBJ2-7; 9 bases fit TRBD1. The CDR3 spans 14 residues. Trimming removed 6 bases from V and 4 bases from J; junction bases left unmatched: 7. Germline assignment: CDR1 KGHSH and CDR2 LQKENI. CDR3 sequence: CASSSGQGLYEQYF. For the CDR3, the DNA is TGTGCCAGCTCCTCGGGACAGGGTCTGTACGAGCAGTACTTC.

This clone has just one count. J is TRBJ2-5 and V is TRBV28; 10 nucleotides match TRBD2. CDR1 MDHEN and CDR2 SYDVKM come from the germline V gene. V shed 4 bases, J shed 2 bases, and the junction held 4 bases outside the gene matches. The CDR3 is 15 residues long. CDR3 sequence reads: CASSSPTSGQETQYF. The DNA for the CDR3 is TGTGCCAGCAGTTCCCCGACTAGCGGGCAAGAGACCCAGTACTTC.

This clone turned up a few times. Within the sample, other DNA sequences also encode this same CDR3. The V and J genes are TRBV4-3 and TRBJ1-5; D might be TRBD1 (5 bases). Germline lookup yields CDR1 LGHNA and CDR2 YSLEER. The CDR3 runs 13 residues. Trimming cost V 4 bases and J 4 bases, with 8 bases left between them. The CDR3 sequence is CASSPQGNQPQHF. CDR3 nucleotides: TGCGCCAGCAGCCCCCAGGGAAATCAGCCCCAGCATTTT.

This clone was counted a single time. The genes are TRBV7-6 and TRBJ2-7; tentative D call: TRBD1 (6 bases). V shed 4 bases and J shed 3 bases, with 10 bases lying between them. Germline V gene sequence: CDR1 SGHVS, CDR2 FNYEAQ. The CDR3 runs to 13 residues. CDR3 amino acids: CASSSTGFYEQYF. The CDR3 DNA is TGTGCCAGCAGCTCTACAGGGTTCTACGAGCAGTACTTC.

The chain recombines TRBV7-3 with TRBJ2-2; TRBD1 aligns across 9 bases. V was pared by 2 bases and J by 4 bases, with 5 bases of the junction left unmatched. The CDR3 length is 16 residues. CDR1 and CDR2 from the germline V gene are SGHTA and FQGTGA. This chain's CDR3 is CASSLLGQGSTGELFF. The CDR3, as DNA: TGTGCCAGCAGCTTACTAGGACAGGGGAGCACCGGGGAGCTGTTTTTT.

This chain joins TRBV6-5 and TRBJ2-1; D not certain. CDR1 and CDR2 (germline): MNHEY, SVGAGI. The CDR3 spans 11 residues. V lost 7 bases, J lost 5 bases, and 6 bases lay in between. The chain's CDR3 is CASNWDNEQFF. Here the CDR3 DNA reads TGTGCCAGCAACTGGGACAATGAGCAGTTCTTC.

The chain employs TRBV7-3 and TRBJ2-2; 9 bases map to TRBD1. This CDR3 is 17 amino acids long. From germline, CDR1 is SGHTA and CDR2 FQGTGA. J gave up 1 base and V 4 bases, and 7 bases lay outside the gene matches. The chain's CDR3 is CASSSGPGQGNTGELFF. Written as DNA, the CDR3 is TGTGCCAGCAGCTCCGGTCCGGGACAGGGGAACACCGGGGAGCTGTTTTTT.

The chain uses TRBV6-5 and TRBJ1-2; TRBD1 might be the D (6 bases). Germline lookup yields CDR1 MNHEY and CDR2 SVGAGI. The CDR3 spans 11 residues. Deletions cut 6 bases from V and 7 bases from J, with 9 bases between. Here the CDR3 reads CASRSGVGYTF. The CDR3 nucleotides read TGTGCCAGCAGGTCAGGGGTTGGCTACACCTTC.

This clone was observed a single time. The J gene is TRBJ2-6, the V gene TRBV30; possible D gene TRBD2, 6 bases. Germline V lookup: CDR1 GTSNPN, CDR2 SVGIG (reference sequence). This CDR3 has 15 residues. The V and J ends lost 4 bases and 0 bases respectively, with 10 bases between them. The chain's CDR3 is CAWTEGSSGANVLTF. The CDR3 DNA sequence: TGTGCCTGGACGGAGGGAAGCTCTGGGGCCAACGTCCTGACTTTC.

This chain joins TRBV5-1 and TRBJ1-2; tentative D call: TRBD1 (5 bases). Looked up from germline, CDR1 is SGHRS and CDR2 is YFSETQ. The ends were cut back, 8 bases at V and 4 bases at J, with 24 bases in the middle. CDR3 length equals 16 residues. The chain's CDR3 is CASTPNSAQGSYGYTF. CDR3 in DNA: TGCGCCAGTACCCCCAATTCTGCCCAGGGCTCCTATGGCTACACCTTC. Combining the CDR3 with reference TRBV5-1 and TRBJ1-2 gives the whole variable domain KAGVTQTPRYLIKTRGQQVTLSCSPISGHRSVSWYQQTPGQGLQFLFEYFSETQRNKGNFPGRFSGRQFSNSRSEMNVSTLELGDSALYLCASTPNSAQGSYGYTFGSGTRLTVV.

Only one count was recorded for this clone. CDR3 amino acids: CASSSLLSGRGNEQFF. CDR3 nucleotide sequence: TGTGCCAGCAGTTCCCTACTAAGCGGGAGGGGAAATGAGCAGTTCTTC. The chain employs TRBV5-6 and TRBJ2-1, with TRBD2 matching 10 bases. Per germline, CDR1 SGHDT and CDR2 YYEEEE. Trimming cost V 5 bases and J 7 bases; bases outside gene matches: 12. This CDR3 is built from 16 residues.

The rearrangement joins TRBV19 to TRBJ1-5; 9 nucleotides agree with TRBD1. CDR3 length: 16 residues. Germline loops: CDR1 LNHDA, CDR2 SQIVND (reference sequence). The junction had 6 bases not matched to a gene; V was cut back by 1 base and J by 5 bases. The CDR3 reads CASSIGDRVLYQPQHF. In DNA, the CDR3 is TGTGCCAGTAGTATAGGGGACAGGGTTTTATATCAGCCCCAGCATTTT.

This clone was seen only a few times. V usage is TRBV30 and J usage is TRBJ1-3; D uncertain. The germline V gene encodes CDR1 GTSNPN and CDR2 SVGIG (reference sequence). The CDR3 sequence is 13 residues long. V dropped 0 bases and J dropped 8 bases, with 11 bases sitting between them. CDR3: CAWSVREGDTIYF. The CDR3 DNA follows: TGTGCCTGGAGTGTACGAGAGGGTGACACCATATATTTT.

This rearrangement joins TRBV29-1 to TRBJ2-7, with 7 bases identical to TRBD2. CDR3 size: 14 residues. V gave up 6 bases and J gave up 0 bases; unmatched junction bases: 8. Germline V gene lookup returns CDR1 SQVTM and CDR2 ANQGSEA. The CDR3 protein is CSVAPAGNSYEQYF. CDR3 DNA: TGCAGCGTCGCCCCAGCGGGAAACTCCTACGAGCAGTACTTC.

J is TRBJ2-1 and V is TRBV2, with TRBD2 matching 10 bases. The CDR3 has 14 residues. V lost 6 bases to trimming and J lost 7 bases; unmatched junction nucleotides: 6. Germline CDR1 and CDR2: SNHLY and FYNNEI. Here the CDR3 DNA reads TGTGCCAGCAGCGCGCTAGCGGGAGTAAATGAGCAGTTCTTC. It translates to CASSALAGVNEQFF.